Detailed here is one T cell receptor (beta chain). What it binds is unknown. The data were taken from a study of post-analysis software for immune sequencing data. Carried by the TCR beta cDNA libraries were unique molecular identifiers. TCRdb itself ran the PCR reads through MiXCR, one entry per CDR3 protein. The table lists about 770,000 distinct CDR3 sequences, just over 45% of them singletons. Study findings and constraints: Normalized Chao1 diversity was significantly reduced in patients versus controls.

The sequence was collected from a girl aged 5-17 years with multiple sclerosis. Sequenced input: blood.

The CDR3 loop reads CASTPASLAGGPNEQFF. The CDR3 DNA follows: TGTGCCAGCACCCCAGCGTCCCTTGCGGGAGGCCCCAATGAGCAGTTCTTC. V gene TRBV7-2 combines with J gene TRBJ2-1; 8 bases are a match to TRBD2. This CDR3 spans 17 amino acids. The J segment lost 6 bases and the V segment lost 7 bases, leaving 17 bases of the junction unmatched. Germline values: CDR1 SGHTA, CDR2 FQGNSA.